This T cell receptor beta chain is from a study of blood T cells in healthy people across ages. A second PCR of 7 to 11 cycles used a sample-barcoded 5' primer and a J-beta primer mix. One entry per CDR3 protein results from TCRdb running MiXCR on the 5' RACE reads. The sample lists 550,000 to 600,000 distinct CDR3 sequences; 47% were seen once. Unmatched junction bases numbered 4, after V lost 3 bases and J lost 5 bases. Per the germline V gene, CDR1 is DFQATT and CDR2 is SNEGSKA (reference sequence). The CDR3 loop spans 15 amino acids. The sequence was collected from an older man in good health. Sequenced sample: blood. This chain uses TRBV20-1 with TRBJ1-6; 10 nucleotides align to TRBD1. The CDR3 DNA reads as TGCAGTGCTAGTAAGGACAGGGGGGATAATTCACCCCTCCACTTT. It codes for CSASKDRGDNSPLHF.